This T cell receptor beta chain was retrieved from a study of blood T cells in healthy people across ages. General study points: A greater number of naive CD4+ cells and higher diversity distinguished long-lived donors from aged donors.

This CDR3 comprises 16 residues. Germline V gives CDR1 MNHEY, CDR2 SMNVEV (reference sequence). The V end lost 6 bases, the J end lost 2 bases, and 18 bases lay between the germline ends. Sample-barcoded 5' priming and a J-beta primer mix drove a second PCR of roughly 6 to 12 cycles. Tags on each cDNA molecule came from a template-switch adaptor with 12 random nucleotides. In TCRdb, the 5' RACE reads were re-called with MiXCR into one record per CDR3 protein. The data hold about 570,000 distinct CDR3 sequences, with around 27% observed a single time. This clonotype was detected once. Antigen: not known. This sample was also put to use in a study of T cells of mothers and their children. That paper notes: In this cohort, donors were three healthy Caucasian mothers plus their six children. Persisting microchimeric T cell clones went undetected.

The V gene is TRBV27, the J gene TRBJ2-3; weak D call: TRBD1 (6 bases). What was sequenced was blood. This TCR was sampled from a boy aged 2 to 10 in good health. The CDR3 is CASREKTGPYTDTQYF. CDR3 nucleotides: TGTGCCAGCAGAGAAAAGACAGGCCCCTACACAGATACGCAGTATTTT.